The 23 T cell receptor beta chains in this list originate from one sample, sequenced in a study of blood T cell repertoires in COVID-19. The data were produced by immunoSEQ multiplex PCR, yet TCRdb's version contains in-frame clones alone and is incomplete. In the table there are some 250,000 clones, roughly 90% of which are singletons. Sequencing used peripheral blood. The source is a man in his 60s who had recovered from COVID-19.

The chain joins TRBV5-1 to TRBJ1-3, with D possibly TRBD1 on 6 matching bases. Trimming pared 1 base from V and 0 bases from J, leaving 11 bases between. The germline CDR1 and CDR2 sequences are SGHRS and YFSETQ. The CDR3 length is 16 residues. The CDR3, as DNA: TGCGCCAGCAGCTTGACGGGACACTTCTCTGGAAACACCATATATTTT. It yields the protein CASSLTGHFSGNTIYF.

The rearrangement uses TRBV10-3 and TRBJ2-3, with D possibly being TRBD2 (7 bases). Germline V gene data show CDR1 as ENHRY and CDR2 as SYGVKD. The CDR3 consists of 15 residues. V lost 4 bases, J lost 4 bases, and 15 bases lay in between. CDR3 in amino acids: CAISAPGGSADTQYF. The DNA of the CDR3 is TGTGCCATCAGTGCTCCGGGGGGCTCGGCAGATACGCAGTATTTT.

This clone came up once. The rearrangement joins TRBV5-1 to TRBJ2-2, with TRBD2 matching over 11 bases. CDR3 length equals 14 residues. The J segment lost 8 bases and the V segment lost 6 bases, leaving 6 bases of the junction unmatched. Germline CDR1 reads SGHRS; CDR2 reads YFSETQ. CDR3 sequence: CASNSGGASGELFF. Written as DNA, the CDR3 is TGCGCCAGCAATAGCGGGGGGGCCTCAGGGGAGCTGTTTTTT.

This chain links TRBV30 with TRBJ1-5, with 7 nucleotides matching TRBD1. The CDR3 totals 14 residues. V lost 5 bases and J lost 4; bases outside the gene matches: 8. Germline CDR1 reads GTSNPN; CDR2 reads SVGIG (reference sequence). The DNA for the CDR3 is TGTGCCTGGGGGGAAGGGACAGATAATCAGCCCCAGCATTTT. This encodes CAWGEGTDNQPQHF. The full variable domain, rest sourced from reference TRBV30 and TRBJ1-5, is SQTIHQWPATLVQPVGSPLSLECTVEGTSNPNLYWYRQAAGRGLQLLFYSVGIGQISSEVPQNLSASRPQDRQFILSSKKLLLSDSGFYLCAWGEGTDNQPQHFGDGTRLSIL.

This clone was observed a single time. The chain recombines TRBV5-4 with TRBJ1-3, with TRBD1 as a possible D gene (6 bases). The CDR3 contains 15 residues. The V end was cut by 8 bases, the J end by 0 bases, with 15 bases between. Germline CDR1 reads SGHNT; CDR2 reads YYREEE (reference sequence). In DNA form, the CDR3 reads TGTGCCAGTACGTGGGGGGGCGGCTCTGGAAACACCATATATTTT. Protein product: CASTWGGGSGNTIYF.

The chain is built from TRBV3-1 (or the pseudogene TRBV3-2) and TRBJ1-4; no clear D. V was clipped by 4 bases and J by 1 base, with 10 bases between them. Germline CDR1 reads LGHDT; CDR2 reads YNNKEL (reference sequence). This CDR3 has 15 amino acids. This CDR3 is CASSRGSRTNEKLFF. CDR3 sequence (DNA): TGTGCCAGCAGCCGAGGCAGCCGAACTAATGAAAAACTGTTTTTT.

The rearrangement joins TRBV27 to TRBJ2-2, with TRBD1 identical over 9 bases. The CDR3 spans 15 residues. With 5 bases clipped from V and 4 bases from J, the junction kept 5 bases outside the gene matches. The germline V gene encodes CDR1 MNHEY and CDR2 SMNVEV (reference sequence). DNA for the CDR3: TGTGCCAGCAGTCCCAGGACAGGGGTCACCGGGGAGCTGTTTTTT. This codes for CASSPRTGVTGELFF.

The gene calls are TRBV11-2 and TRBJ1-3, with 7 bases aligning to TRBD1. This CDR3 comprises 17 residues. The ends lost 2 bases at V and 0 bases at J; junction bases unmatched: 7. The V gene's germline CDR1 is SGHAT and CDR2 FQNNGV. CDR3 in DNA: TGTGCCAGCAGCTTAATCGGACAGGCCGACTCTGGAAACACCATATATTTT. Translation: CASSLIGQADSGNTIYF.

This sequence joins TRBV5-6 and TRBJ1-2; the D gene is possibly TRBD1 (5 bases). Trimming removed 0 bases from V and 4 bases from J, with 10 bases in between. From germline, CDR1 is SGHDT and CDR2 YYEEEE. CDR3 length equals 14 residues. The CDR3 reads CASSLASRVYGYTF. The CDR3 coding sequence is TGTGCCAGCAGCTTGGCCTCCAGGGTCTATGGCTACACCTTC. The full variable domain, with the rest looked up from reference TRBV5-6 and TRBJ1-2, is DAGVTQSPTHLIKTRGQQVTLRCSPKSGHDTVSWYQQALGQGPQFIFQYYEEEERQRGNFPDRFSGHQFPNYSSELNVNALLLGDSALYLCASSLASRVYGYTFGSGTRLTVV.

This clone was seen many times. The rearrangement joins TRBV11-3 to TRBJ2-1; 8 bases are shared with TRBD1. V was pared by 1 base and J by 6 bases, with 5 bases of the junction left unmatched. Germline lookup yields CDR1 SGHNT and CDR2 YENEEA. CDR3 length: 15 residues. The chain's CDR3 is CASSLGGTGGNEQFF. CDR3 sequence (DNA): TGTGCCAGCAGCTTAGGGGGGACAGGTGGCAATGAGCAGTTCTTC.

CDR3 DNA sequence: TGTGCCAGCAGTCGGGCGGGAGGGAATGAGCAGTTCTTC. Its translation: CASSRAGGNEQFF. V is TRBV6-5 and J is TRBJ2-1; 9 bases match TRBD2. This CDR3 has 13 residues. Germline CDR1 reads MNHEY; CDR2 reads SVGAGI. J gave up 7 bases and V 5 bases, and 3 bases lay outside the gene matches.

This chain links TRBV18 with TRBJ2-5; 7 bases map to TRBD1. The CDR3 totals 15 residues. V gave up 1 base and J gave up 5 bases; unmatched junction bases: 7. The germline CDR1 and CDR2 sequences are KGHSH and LQKENI. The CDR3 loop is CASSPLQGVVETQYF. DNA for the CDR3: TGTGCCAGCTCACCACTCCAGGGGGTTGTGGAGACCCAGTACTTC.

The chain is built from TRBV6-6 and TRBJ2-7, with D unclear. Looked up from germline, CDR1 is MNHNY and CDR2 is SVGAGI (reference sequence). The CDR3 is made up of 15 amino acids. The germline V and J ends were trimmed by 2 bases and 0 bases, with 11 bases remaining between them. As DNA, the CDR3 is TGTGCCAGCAGTTACGTCCAGGCGACCTCCTACGAGCAGTACGTC. Residues: CASSYVQATSYEQYV.

The chain couples TRBV18 to TRBJ1-4; 7 bases are a match to TRBD1. The CDR3 sequence is 15 residues long. The junction had 4 bases not matched to a gene; V was cut back by 6 bases and J by 0 bases. CDR1 is KGHSH and CDR2 is LQKENI in the germline V gene. CDR3 in amino acids: CASSSQGATNEKLFF. Written as DNA, the CDR3 is TGTGCCAGCTCGAGTCAGGGGGCAACTAATGAAAAACTGTTTTTT. Complete variable domain (other parts from reference TRBV18 and TRBJ1-4): NAGVMQNPRHLVRRRGQEARLRCSPMKGHSHVYWYRQLPEEGLKFMVYLQKENIIDESGMPKERFSAEFPKEGPSILRIQQVVRGDSAAYFCASSSQGATNEKLFFGSGTQLSVL.

This chain connects TRBV18 to TRBJ2-1, with 8 nucleotides matching TRBD2. The V and J ends lost 2 bases and 3 bases, in that order; junction bases with no gene match: 9. The CDR3 sequence is 17 residues long. Germline-derived CDR1 and CDR2 are KGHSH and LQKENI. The CDR3 DNA sequence: TGTGCCAGCTCACCAAGGGGAATAGCGGGGCGCTACAATGAGCAGTTCTTC. Its protein product is CASSPRGIAGRYNEQFF.

The chain is built from TRBV5-1 and TRBJ1-1; D unresolved. Germline V CDR1 and CDR2: SGHRS, YFSETQ. This CDR3 is built from 10 residues. Trimming removed 6 bases at V and 9 bases at J, with 9 bases between. This CDR3 is CASKTTKAFF. The CDR3 nucleotides read TGCGCCAGCAAGACTACGAAAGCTTTCTTT.

The chain links TRBV3-1 (or the pseudogene TRBV3-2) to TRBJ2-6, with TRBD1 matching 8 bases. CDR3 length: 15 residues. V lost 5 bases and J lost 1; bases outside the gene matches: 1. CDR1 and CDR2 from the germline V gene are LGHDT and YNNKEL (reference sequence). CDR3 protein: CASSNRGSGANVLTF. In DNA, the CDR3 is TGTGCCAGCAGCAACAGGGGGTCTGGGGCCAACGTCCTGACTTTC.

The V gene is TRBV30, the J gene TRBJ1-2; 7 bases map to TRBD1. The germline V gene has CDR1 GTSNPN and CDR2 SVGIG (reference sequence). The CDR3 length is 14 residues. After removal of 3 bases from V and 0 bases from J, the junction contained 4 bases not matched to a gene. In nucleotides, the CDR3 is TGTGCCTGGAGGGGCGGGACAGCTAACTATGGCTACACCTTC. Residues: CAWRGGTANYGYTF.

The chain is built from TRBV11-3 and TRBJ2-1, with 10 bases identical to TRBD1. Germline V gene lookup returns CDR1 SGHNT and CDR2 YENEEA. V dropped 3 bases and J dropped 2; count of bases not matched to a gene: 1. The CDR3 has 15 residues. The CDR3 loop reads CASSLTGGAYNEQFF. The CDR3 nucleotides read TGTGCCAGCAGCTTGACAGGGGGCGCCTACAATGAGCAGTTCTTC.

V usage is TRBV25-1 and J usage is TRBJ1-5, with a possible D match to TRBD1 (6 bases). The CDR3 is made up of 16 amino acids. Trimming stripped 10 bases from V and 0 bases from J, with 19 bases between. The V gene's germline CDR1 is MGHDK and CDR2 SYGVNS. The CDR3 here is CATLIVGADSNQPQHF. In nucleotides, the CDR3 is TGTGCCACCCTGATAGTGGGGGCGGATAGCAATCAGCCCCAGCATTTT.

The V and J genes are TRBV10-1 and TRBJ1-5, with D possibly TRBD1 on 5 matching bases. CDR1 and CDR2 from the germline V gene are WNHNN and SYGVQD (reference sequence). The CDR3 totals 14 residues. The V end lost 11 bases, the J end lost 5 bases, and 19 bases lay between the germline ends. CDR3: CAARITGLYQPQHF. In DNA, the CDR3 is TGCGCCGCCAGAATTACAGGATTATATCAGCCCCAGCATTTT.

This chain uses TRBV28 with TRBJ1-3; a weak D match, TRBD1 (5 bases). Trimming pared 5 bases from V and 6 bases from J, leaving 17 bases between. This CDR3 region has 15 residues. Looked up from germline, CDR1 is MDHEN and CDR2 is SYDVKM. This CDR3 reads CASSPMPGLQNTIYF. CDR3 bases: TGTGCCAGCAGTCCCATGCCGGGACTGCAAAACACCATATATTTT.

This clone came up many times. The chain recombines TRBV29-1 with TRBJ1-1; 8 bases map to TRBD1. This CDR3 spans 15 amino acids. The trim removed 4 bases at V and 6 bases at J, leaving 13 bases unmatched. CDR1 is SQVTM and CDR2 is ANQGSEA in the germline V gene. CDR3 protein: CSVVPLWTGRPEAFF. CDR3 coding DNA: TGCAGCGTTGTCCCACTCTGGACAGGGAGACCTGAAGCTTTCTTT. Full variable domain (missing parts from reference TRBV29-1 and TRBJ1-1): SAVISQKPSRDICQRGTSLTIQCQVDSQVTMMFWYRQQPGQSLTLIATANQGSEATYESGFVIDKFPISRPNLTFSTLTVSNMSPEDSSIYLCSVVPLWTGRPEAFFGQGTRLTVV.